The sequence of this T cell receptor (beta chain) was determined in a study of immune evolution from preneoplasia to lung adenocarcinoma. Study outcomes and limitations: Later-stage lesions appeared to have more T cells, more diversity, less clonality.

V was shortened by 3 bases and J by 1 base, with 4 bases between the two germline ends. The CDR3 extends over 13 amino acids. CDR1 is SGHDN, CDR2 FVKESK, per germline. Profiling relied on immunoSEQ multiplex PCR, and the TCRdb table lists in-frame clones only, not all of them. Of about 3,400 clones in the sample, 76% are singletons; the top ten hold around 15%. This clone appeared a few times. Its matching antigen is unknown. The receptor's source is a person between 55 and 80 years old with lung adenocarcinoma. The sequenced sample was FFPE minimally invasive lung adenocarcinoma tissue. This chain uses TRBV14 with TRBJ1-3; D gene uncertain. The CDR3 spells CASSHYSGNTIYF. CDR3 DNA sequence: TGTGCCAGCAGCCACTATTCTGGAAACACCATATATTTT. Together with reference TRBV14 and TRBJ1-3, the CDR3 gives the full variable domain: EAGVTQFPSHSVIEKGQTVTLRCDPISGHDNLYWYRRVMGKEIKFLLHFVKESKQDESGMPNNRFLAERTGGTYSTLKVQPAELEDSGVYFCASSHYSGNTIYFGEGSWLTVV.